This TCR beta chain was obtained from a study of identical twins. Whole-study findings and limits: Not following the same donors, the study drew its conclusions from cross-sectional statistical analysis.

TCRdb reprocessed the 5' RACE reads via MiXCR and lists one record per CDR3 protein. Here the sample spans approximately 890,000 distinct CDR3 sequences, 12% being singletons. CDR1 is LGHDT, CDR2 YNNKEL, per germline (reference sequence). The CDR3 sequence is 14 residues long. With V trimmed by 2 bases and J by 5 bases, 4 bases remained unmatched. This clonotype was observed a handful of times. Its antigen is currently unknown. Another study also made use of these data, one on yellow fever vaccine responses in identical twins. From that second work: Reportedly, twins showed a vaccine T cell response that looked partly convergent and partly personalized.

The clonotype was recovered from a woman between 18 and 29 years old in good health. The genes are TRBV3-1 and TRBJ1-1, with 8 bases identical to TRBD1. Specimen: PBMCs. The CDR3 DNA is TGTGCCAGCAGCCAATCAACAGGGGGTACTGAAGCTTTCTTT. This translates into CASSQSTGGTEAFF.